These 2 T cell receptor beta chains came from one sample sequenced in a study of beta chain features in type 1 diabetes. Reverse transcribing all isolated RNA meant expressed TCRB transcripts were sequenced. Some clones are missing from TCRdb's copy, which holds only in-frame ones; the method was immunoSEQ multiplex PCR. The data show about 620,000 clones, with less than 20% seen just once and around 0.1% held by the top ten. Source material: naive CD4+ T cells from blood. Receptor source: a young man in good health.

There are a few counts of this clone. The junction departs from germline at one end; a sequencing error may be responsible. This rearrangement joins TRBV19 to TRBJ2-7, with TRBD2 as a possible D gene (6 bases). Germline V gene sequence: CDR1 LNHDA, CDR2 SQIVND (reference sequence). This CDR3 has 12 amino acids. CDR3 protein: CASSIGGGPSNF. The CDR3 coding sequence is TGTGCCAGTAGTATAGGCGGAGGGCCCTCAAACTTC. Looking up the rest from reference TRBV19 and TRBJ2-7 gives the full variable domain: DGGITQSPKYLFRKEGQNVTLSCEQNLNHDAMYWYRQDPGQGLRLIYYSQIVNDFQKGDIAEGYSVSREKKESFPLTVTSAQKNPTAFYLCASSIGGGPSNFGPGTRLTVT.

The V and J genes are TRBV6-6 and TRBJ2-1; D gene unclear. Trimming pared 5 bases from V and 9 bases from J, leaving 11 bases between. The CDR3 is 12 amino acids. Germline V gene lookup returns CDR1 MNHNY and CDR2 SVGAGI (reference sequence). CDR3 loop: CASSASTAEQFF. For the CDR3, the DNA is TGTGCCAGCAGTGCCAGTACCGCTGAGCAGTTCTTC.